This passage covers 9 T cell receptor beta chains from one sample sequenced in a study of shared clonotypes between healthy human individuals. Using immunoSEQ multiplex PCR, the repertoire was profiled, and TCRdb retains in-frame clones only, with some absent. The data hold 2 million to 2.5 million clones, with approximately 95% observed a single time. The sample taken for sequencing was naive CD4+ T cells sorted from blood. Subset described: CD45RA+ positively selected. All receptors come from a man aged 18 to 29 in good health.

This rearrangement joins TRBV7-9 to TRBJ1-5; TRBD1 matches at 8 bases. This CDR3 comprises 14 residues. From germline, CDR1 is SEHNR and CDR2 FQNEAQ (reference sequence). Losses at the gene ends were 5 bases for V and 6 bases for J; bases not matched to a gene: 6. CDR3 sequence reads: CASSSDRGGQPQHF. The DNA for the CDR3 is TGTGCCAGCAGCAGCGACAGGGGCGGTCAGCCCCAGCATTTT. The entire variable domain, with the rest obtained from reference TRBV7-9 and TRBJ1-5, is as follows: DTGVSQNPRHKITKRGQNVTFRCDPISEHNRLYWYRQTLGQGPEFLTYFQNEAQLEKSRLLSDRFSAERPKGSFSTLEIQRTEQGDSAMYLCASSSDRGGQPQHFGDGTRLSIL.

The CDR3 here is CASSQADVNQPQHF. The CDR3 nucleotides are TGTGCCAGCAGCCAAGCGGACGTCAATCAGCCCCAGCATTTT. The chain carries TRBV11-2 and TRBJ1-5; D remains ambiguous. V was cut by 5 bases and J by 3 bases, with 11 bases left in between. This CDR3 has 14 residues. Germline-derived CDR1 and CDR2 are SGHAT and FQNNGV.

DNA of the CDR3: TGTGCCAGTAGGAAGGACAGGGGTGGCTACACCTTC. Encoded protein: CASRKDRGGYTF. V and J are TRBV19 and TRBJ1-2, with TRBD1 matching over 9 bases. The CDR3 runs to 12 residues. The V and J ends lost 6 bases and 7 bases, in that order; junction bases with no gene match: 3. From germline, CDR1 is LNHDA and CDR2 SQIVND (reference sequence).

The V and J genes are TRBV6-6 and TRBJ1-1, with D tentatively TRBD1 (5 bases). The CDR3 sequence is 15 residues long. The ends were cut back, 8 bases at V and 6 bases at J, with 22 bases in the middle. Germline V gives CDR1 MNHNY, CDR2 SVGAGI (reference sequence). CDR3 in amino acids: CASFWDPGGIAEAFF. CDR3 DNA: TGTGCCAGCTTTTGGGATCCGGGGGGAATCGCTGAAGCTTTCTTT.

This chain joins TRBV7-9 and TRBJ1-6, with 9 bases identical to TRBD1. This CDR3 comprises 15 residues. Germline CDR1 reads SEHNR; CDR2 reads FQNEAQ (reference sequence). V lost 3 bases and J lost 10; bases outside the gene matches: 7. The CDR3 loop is CASSFYRDRDSPLHF. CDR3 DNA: TGTGCCAGCAGCTTTTATAGGGACAGGGACTCACCCCTCCACTTT.

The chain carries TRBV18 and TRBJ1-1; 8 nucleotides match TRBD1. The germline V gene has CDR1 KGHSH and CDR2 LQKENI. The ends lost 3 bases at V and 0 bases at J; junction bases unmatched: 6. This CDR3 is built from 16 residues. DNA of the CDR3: TGTGCCAGCTCACCCGACAGGGGTGGGGTGAACACTGAAGCTTTCTTT. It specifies CASSPDRGGVNTEAFF. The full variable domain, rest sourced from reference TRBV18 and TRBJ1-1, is NAGVMQNPRHLVRRRGQEARLRCSPMKGHSHVYWYRQLPEEGLKFMVYLQKENIIDESGMPKERFSAEFPKEGPSILRIQQVVRGDSAAYFCASSPDRGGVNTEAFFGQGTRLTVV.

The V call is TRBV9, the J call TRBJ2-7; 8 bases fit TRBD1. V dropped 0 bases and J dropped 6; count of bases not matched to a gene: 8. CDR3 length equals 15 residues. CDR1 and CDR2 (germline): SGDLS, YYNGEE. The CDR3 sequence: CASSVGDRQFGEQYF. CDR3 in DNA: TGTGCCAGCAGCGTAGGGGACAGGCAGTTCGGCGAGCAGTACTTC.

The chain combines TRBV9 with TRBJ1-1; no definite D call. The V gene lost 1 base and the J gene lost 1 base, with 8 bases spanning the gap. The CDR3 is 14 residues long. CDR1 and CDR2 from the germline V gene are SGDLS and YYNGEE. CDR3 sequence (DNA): TGTGCCAGCAGCGTACTTGGTCAGAACACTGAAGCTTTCTTT. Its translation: CASSVLGQNTEAFF. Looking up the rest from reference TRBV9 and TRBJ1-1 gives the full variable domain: DSGVTQTPKHLITATGQRVTLRCSPRSGDLSVYWYQQSLDQGLQFLIQYYNGEERAKGNILERFSAQQFPDLHSELNLSSLELGDSALYFCASSVLGQNTEAFFGQGTRLTVV.

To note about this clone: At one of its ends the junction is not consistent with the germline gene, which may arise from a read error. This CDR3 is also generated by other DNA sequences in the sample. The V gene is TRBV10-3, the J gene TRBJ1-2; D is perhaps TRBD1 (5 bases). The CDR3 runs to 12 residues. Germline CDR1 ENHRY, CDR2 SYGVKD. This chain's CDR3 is CAISEGDYGYTF. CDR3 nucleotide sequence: TGTGCCATCAGTGAGGGGGACTACGGCTACACCTTC.